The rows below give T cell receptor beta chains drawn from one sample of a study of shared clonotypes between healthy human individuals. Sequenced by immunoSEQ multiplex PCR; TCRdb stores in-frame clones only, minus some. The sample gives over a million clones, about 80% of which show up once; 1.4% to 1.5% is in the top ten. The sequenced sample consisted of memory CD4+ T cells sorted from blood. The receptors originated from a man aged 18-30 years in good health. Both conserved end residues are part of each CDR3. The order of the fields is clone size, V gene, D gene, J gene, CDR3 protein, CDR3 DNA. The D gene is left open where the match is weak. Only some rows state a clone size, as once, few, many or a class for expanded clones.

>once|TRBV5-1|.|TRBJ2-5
CASSLAVGRAETQYF
TGCGCCAGCAGCTTGGCCGTTGGCAGGGCAGAGACCCAGTACTTC
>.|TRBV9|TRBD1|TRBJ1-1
CASSPRDRGLATEAFF
TGTGCCAGCAGCCCGCGGGACAGAGGATTGGCCACTGAAGCTTTCTTT
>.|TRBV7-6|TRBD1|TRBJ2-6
CASSLKPSQGISGANVLTF
TGTGCCAGCAGCTTAAAACCGTCACAGGGGATCTCTGGGGCCAACGTCCTGACTTTC
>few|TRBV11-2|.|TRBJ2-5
CASSLSTLQETQYF
TGTGCCAGCAGCTTATCGACTCTCCAAGAGACCCAGTACTTC
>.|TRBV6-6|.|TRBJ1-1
CASFTRGGVNTEAFF
TGTGCCAGCTTTACCCGGGGGGGGGTGAACACTGAAGCTTTCTTT
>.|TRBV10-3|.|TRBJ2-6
CAIRSRTEWTGANVLTF
TGTGCCATCAGAAGTCGGACGGAGTGGACTGGGGCCAACGTCCTGACTTTC
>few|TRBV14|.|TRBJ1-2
CASSQDTVSYTF
TGTGCCAGCAGCCAAGATACTGTAAGCTACACCTTC
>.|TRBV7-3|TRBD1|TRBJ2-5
CASSPTGGGETQYF
TGTGCCAGCAGCCCAACAGGGGGTGGAGAGACCCAGTACTTC
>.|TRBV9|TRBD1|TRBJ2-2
CASSTGQWAGELFF
TGTGCCAGCAGCACGGGACAGTGGGCCGGGGAGCTGTTTTTT
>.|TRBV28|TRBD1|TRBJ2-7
CASSRGGREGEQYF
TGTGCCAGCAGCCGAGGGGGCAGGGAAGGCGAGCAGTACTTC
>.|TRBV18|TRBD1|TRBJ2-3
CASSPRTGGTDTQYF
TGTGCCAGCTCACCCCGGACAGGGGGCACAGATACGCAGTATTTT
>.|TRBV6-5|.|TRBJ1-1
CASSYLRANTEAFF
TGTGCCAGCAGTTACCTCCGGGCCAACACTGAAGCTTTCTTT
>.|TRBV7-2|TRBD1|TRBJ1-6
CASSLTGGVGSPLHF
TGTGCCAGCAGCTTAACAGGGGGCGTAGGTTCACCCCTCCACTTT
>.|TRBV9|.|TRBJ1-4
CASSTGPATNEKLFF
TGTGCCAGCAGCACGGGACCCGCAACTAATGAAAAACTGTTTTTT
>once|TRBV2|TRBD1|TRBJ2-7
CASTRGDRGGYEQYF
TGTGCCAGCACTAGGGGGGACAGGGGAGGATACGAGCAGTACTTC
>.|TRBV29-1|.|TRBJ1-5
CSVAWDSNQPQHF
TGCAGCGTTGCCTGGGATAGCAATCAGCCCCAGCATTTT
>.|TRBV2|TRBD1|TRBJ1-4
CASSETGGGKLFF
TGTGCCAGCAGTGAGACAGGGGGCGGAAAACTGTTTTTT
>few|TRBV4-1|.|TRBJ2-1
CASSQEASIYNEQFF
TGCGCCAGCAGCCAAGAGGCGTCCATCTACAATGAGCAGTTCTTC
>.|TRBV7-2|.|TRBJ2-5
CASSLWGSGVEDQYF
TGTGCCAGCAGCTTATGGGGGAGCGGTGTGGAGGACCAGTACTTC
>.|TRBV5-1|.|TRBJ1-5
CASSLEGDGQPQHF
TGCGCCAGCAGCTTGGAAGGGGACGGTCAGCCCCAGCATTTT